This TCR beta chain was observed in a study of response to subunit inactivated influenza vaccine. TCRdb re-called the RT-PCR reads through MiXCR, storing one row per CDR3 protein. The sample lists about 500,000 distinct CDR3 sequences; approximately 15% were seen once. Worth noting for this clonotype: Its specificity is not known. Compared with germline, one end of the junction differs, possibly owing to a read error.

General study points: Seasonal influenza vaccination, on each occasion, was suggested by the authors to recruit few new T cells.

This CDR3 comprises 17 residues. Germline CDR1 and CDR2: MNHEY and SVGAGI. The sequence derives from a man between 50 and 69 years old who received an inactivated influenza vaccine. This specimen consisted of CD4+ T cells sorted from PBMCs, obtained roughly 24 months after vaccination. The rearrangement uses TRBV6-5 and TRBJ2-1; D ambiguous. Written as DNA, the CDR3 is TGTGCCAGCAGTTACTCCATTCCCTCCGGCAGTTACAATAAGCAGTTCTTC. As protein: CASSYSIPSGSYNKQFF.